Below are 4 T cell receptor beta chains sequenced from a single sample in a study of blood T cell repertoires in COVID-19. The assay was immunoSEQ multiplex PCR, and TCRdb's table has in-frame clones only and misses some. The table lists approximately 100,000 clones, 89% of them singletons. Sequencing used peripheral blood. Source of these receptors: a woman older than 75 in a cohort sampled during active COVID-19.

The genes are TRBV7-6 and TRBJ1-3, with 8 bases lining up with TRBD1. Germline lookup yields CDR1 SGHVS and CDR2 FNYEAQ. V was pared by 2 bases and J by 2 bases, with 5 bases of the junction left unmatched. The length of the CDR3 is 16 residues. The CDR3 DNA follows: TGTGCCAGCAGCTTATCTTCGACAGGGGCTGGAAACACCATATATTTT. Encoded protein: CASSLSSTGAGNTIYF.

V is TRBV19 and J is TRBJ1-6; 10 bases map to TRBD1. The CDR3 has 14 amino acids. The germline CDR1 and CDR2 sequences are LNHDA and SQIVND (reference sequence). The V segment lost 6 bases and the J segment 7 bases; nucleotides outside the gene matches: 3. The CDR3 loop reads CASRTDRGNSPLHF. The CDR3 bases are TGTGCCAGTAGGACGGACAGGGGGAATTCACCCCTCCACTTT.

The chain couples TRBV29-1 to TRBJ2-1; the D gene is possibly TRBD2 (7 bases). CDR1 SQVTM and CDR2 ANQGSEA come from the germline V gene. CDR3 length: 14 amino acids. V dropped 7 bases and J dropped 7 bases, with 20 bases sitting between them. This CDR3 is CSAARQGRENEQFF. Here the CDR3 DNA reads TGCAGCGCCGCCCGTCAGGGGAGGGAAAATGAGCAGTTCTTC.

The genes are TRBV12-3 or TRBV12-4 and TRBJ2-1, with 7 positions matching TRBD1. Trimming cost V 8 bases and J 5 bases; bases outside gene matches: 6. The CDR3 runs 13 residues. CDR3 nucleotide sequence: TGTGCCAGCGTGCGACAGGGCAACAATGAGCAGTTCTTC. It codes for CASVRQGNNEQFF.